The 20 T cell receptor beta chains below were found in one sample sequenced in a study of technical replicates of blood from a few donors. The method was immunoSEQ multiplex PCR; TCRdb's version includes in-frame clones alone and lacks a portion of them. The sample contains roughly 72,000 clones, nearly 95% of which appear only once. Sequenced: T cells isolated from PBMCs. The receptors stem from a human donor in good health.

This sequence joins TRBV5-1 and TRBJ1-1; D is ambiguous. This CDR3 has 14 residues. The V and J ends lost 2 bases and 2 bases respectively, with 10 bases between them. Germline CDR1 reads SGHRS; CDR2 reads YFSETQ. The CDR3 DNA reads TGCGCCAGCAGCTTCGTAGGACTAAACACTGAAGCTTTCTTT. Protein sequence: CASSFVGLNTEAFF.

The gene calls are TRBV5-1 and TRBJ2-5, with TRBD1 identical over 7 bases. This CDR3 has 12 residues. The germline gives CDR1 SGHRS, CDR2 YFSETQ. The ends lost 5 bases at V and 6 bases at J; junction bases unmatched: 4. CDR3 DNA: TGCGCCAGCAGTCAGGGGGAAAAGACCCAGTACTTC. This sequence encodes CASSQGEKTQYF.

The chain uses TRBV7-9 and TRBJ1-1; 7 bases match TRBD1. Germline CDR1 reads SEHNR; CDR2 reads FQNEAQ (reference sequence). This CDR3 is 13 amino acids long. The V and J ends lost 5 bases and 6 bases, in that order; junction bases with no gene match: 6. CDR3 coding DNA: TGTGCCAGCAGCCCAGACAGGGAATCTGAAGCTTTCTTT. Its protein is CASSPDRESEAFF. The full variable domain, in which reference TRBV7-9 and TRBJ1-1 provide the parts outside the CDR3, is DTGVSQNPRHKITKRGQNVTFRCDPISEHNRLYWYRQTLGQGPEFLTYFQNEAQLEKSRLLSDRFSAERPKGSFSTLEIQRTEQGDSAMYLCASSPDRESEAFFGQGTRLTVV.

The gene calls are TRBV5-5 and TRBJ1-5, with TRBD1 matching over 8 bases. The V gene end was trimmed by 2 bases and the J gene end by 6 bases; junction bases not matched to a gene: 7. CDR3 length: 15 amino acids. Germline assignment: CDR1 SGHKS and CDR2 YYEKEE (reference sequence). CDR3 nucleotide sequence: TGTGCCAGCAGCTTATCAGGGGGCTCTCTTCAGCCCCAGCATTTT. This gives the protein CASSLSGGSLQPQHF.

The V and J genes are TRBV9 and TRBJ2-1, with 7 bases fitting TRBD2. V lost 3 bases, J lost 6 bases, and 6 bases stayed unmatched. The CDR3 runs 14 residues. Germline CDR1 SGDLS, CDR2 YYNGEE. CDR3 residues: CASSAESGINEQFF. For the CDR3, the DNA is TGTGCCAGCAGCGCCGAAAGCGGGATCAATGAGCAGTTCTTC.

The V call is TRBV29-1, the J call TRBJ2-7; D is ambiguous. Trimming took off 4 bases at V and 0 bases at J, with 10 bases between the two ends. Germline V gene data show CDR1 as SQVTM and CDR2 as ANQGSEA. This CDR3 has 13 amino acids. The CDR3 nucleotides are TGCAGCGTTGGCACAACACCCTCCTACGAGCAGTACTTC. Its translation is CSVGTTPSYEQYF.

This chain links TRBV6-5 with TRBJ2-7; D gene ambiguous. The CDR3 has 11 amino acids. Trimming stripped 6 bases from V and 3 bases from J, with 6 bases between. CDR1 is MNHEY and CDR2 is SVGAGI in the germline V gene. For the CDR3, the DNA is TGTGCCAGCAGCAATTTCTACGAGCAGTACTTC. Encoded protein: CASSNFYEQYF.

The chain links TRBV10-3 to TRBJ2-7; no clear D gene. Germline values: CDR1 ENHRY, CDR2 SYGVKD. With 4 bases removed from V and 1 base from J, the gap between germline ends came to 14 bases. This CDR3 has 15 amino acids. DNA for the CDR3: TGTGCCATCAGTGGAGACTCCTTTGGATCCTACGAGCAGTACTTC. Its translation: CAISGDSFGSYEQYF.

The J gene is TRBJ1-2, the V gene TRBV5-1; 11 nucleotides line up with TRBD1. The junction had 5 bases not matched to a gene; V was cut back by 4 bases and J by 3 bases. Germline loops: CDR1 SGHRS, CDR2 YFSETQ. There are 15 residues in the CDR3. In DNA form, the CDR3 reads TGCGCCAGCAGCCTAGGACAGGGGGCCGACTATGGCTACACCTTC. Amino acids: CASSLGQGADYGYTF.

This sequence joins TRBV6-5 and TRBJ2-7, with TRBD2 as a possible D gene (5 bases). CDR3 length equals 15 residues. Germline V gene data show CDR1 as MNHEY and CDR2 as SVGAGI. Between the trimmed V and J ends, which lost 5 bases and 1 base, there was a span of 15 bases. CDR3 region: CASSPSGTTSYEQYF. The CDR3, as DNA: TGTGCCAGCAGTCCCTCGGGAACTACTTCCTACGAGCAGTACTTC.

The rearrangement links TRBV6-5 to TRBJ2-1, with D perhaps TRBD2 (5 bases). The CDR3 is 13 residues long. Looked up from germline, CDR1 is MNHEY and CDR2 is SVGAGI. V lost 5 bases and J lost 2, with 7 bases in between. The CDR3 loop is CASSNGAYNEQFF. For the CDR3, the DNA is TGTGCCAGCAGTAACGGGGCCTACAATGAGCAGTTCTTC.

The chain joins TRBV7-6 to TRBJ2-1; TRBD2 matches 10 bases. Trimming removed 0 bases from V and 3 bases from J; junction bases left unmatched: 14. The CDR3 runs to 20 residues. From germline, CDR1 is SGHVS and CDR2 FNYEAQ. CDR3 nucleotide sequence: TGTGCCAGCAGCTTAGCCGAACCTTGGACTAGCGGACCCATCTACAATGAGCAGTTCTTC. Amino acid sequence: CASSLAEPWTSGPIYNEQFF.

The chain couples TRBV29-1 to TRBJ1-2; 7 bases line up with TRBD1. The CDR3 length is 14 residues. Germline-derived CDR1 and CDR2 are SQVTM and ANQGSEA. The V segment lost 7 bases and the J segment 4 bases; nucleotides outside the gene matches: 12. CDR3 region: CSGYITGVSYGYTF. For the CDR3, the DNA is TGCAGCGGATACATTACAGGGGTTAGCTATGGCTACACCTTC.

This rearrangement joins TRBV7-2 to TRBJ2-7, with 12 bases identical to TRBD2. Germline CDR1 reads SGHTA; CDR2 reads FQGNSA. CDR3 size: 16 residues. V trimming: 2 bases; J trimming: 2 bases; junction bases outside the gene matches: 4. The CDR3 region has the DNA TGTGCCAGCAGCTTAACTAGCGGGAGGCTGCCCTACGAGCAGTACTTC. Translated, it gives CASSLTSGRLPYEQYF. Filled out from reference TRBV7-2 and TRBJ2-7, the complete variable domain reads GAGVSQSPSNKVTEKGKDVELRCDPISGHTALYWYRQSLGQGLEFLIYFQGNSAPDKSGLPSDRFSAERTGGSVSTLTIQRTQQEDSAVYLCASSLTSGRLPYEQYFGPGTRLTVT.

CDR3 nucleotide sequence: TGTGCCAGCAGCAAGAAGGGGCTAGCGGGGGTCACAGATACGCAGTATTTT. Its translation is CASSKKGLAGVTDTQYF. This rearrangement joins TRBV21-1 to TRBJ2-3; the tabulated D call, TRBD2, remains unverified against the DNA. TRBV21-1 is an annotated pseudogene. This CDR3 comprises 17 residues.

This chain joins TRBV30 and TRBJ2-7; a possible D gene is TRBD1 (6 bases). This CDR3 comprises 11 residues. Germline-derived CDR1 and CDR2 are GTSNPN and SVGIG (reference sequence). Deletions cut 8 bases from V and 7 bases from J, with 15 bases between. Here the CDR3 reads CAHDRSGEQYF. The CDR3 bases are TGTGCCCACGACAGGTCCGGAGAGCAGTACTTC.

The chain links TRBV7-2 to TRBJ2-2; D perhaps matches TRBD1 (6 bases). Trimming took off 0 bases at V and 3 bases at J, with 8 bases between the two ends. Germline CDR1 is SGHTA and CDR2 is FQGNSA. The CDR3 has 15 residues. The CDR3, as DNA: TGTGCCAGCAGCTTAGCTGCAGGGGACACCGGGGAGCTGTTTTTT. Translating gives CASSLAAGDTGELFF.

This clone was seen only a few times. V gene TRBV29-1 combines with J gene TRBJ1-1, with D unclear. Looked up from germline, CDR1 is SQVTM and CDR2 is ANQGSEA. With 8 bases removed from V and 0 bases from J, the gap between germline ends came to 16 bases. The CDR3 totals 14 residues. CDR3: CSFKATGLNTEAFF. In nucleotides, the CDR3 is TGCAGCTTTAAAGCGACGGGATTGAACACTGAAGCTTTCTTT.

The CDR3 DNA sequence: TGTGCCAGCAGTTCGCGGGACCAGGCACGCAATGAGCAGTTCTTC. Amino acids: CASSSRDQARNEQFF. This chain links TRBV6-1 with TRBJ2-1, with D perhaps matching TRBD2 (6 bases). The CDR3 loop spans 15 amino acids. V dropped 5 bases and J dropped 6 bases, with 17 bases sitting between them. CDR1 is MNHNS, CDR2 SASEGT, per germline.

The chain links TRBV2 to TRBJ2-7; a possible D gene is TRBD1 (6 bases). CDR1 SNHLY and CDR2 FYNNEI come from the germline V gene. V lost 3 bases, J lost 5 bases, and 11 bases lay in between. The length of the CDR3 is 13 residues. The CDR3: CASSDQGLNEQYF. CDR3 bases: TGTGCCAGCAGTGACCAGGGGCTGAACGAGCAGTACTTC.